This TCR beta chain appears in the sequencing data of a study of vaccination effects on CD4 cells after COVID-19. TCRdb's copy holds only in-frame clones and misses some; the assay was immunoSEQ multiplex PCR. The sample carries 70,000 or so clones, 65% to 85% recorded once. This clone has more than one count but fewer than ten. The target antigen is unknown. Antigen-specific CD4+ T cell clonotypes were called by their expansion after viral peptide-pool culture in ViraFEST. The culture ran for 10 days before CD4+ T cells were isolated. Confirmation by PCR established that the person had SARS-CoV-2 infection between March and December 2020. This CDR3 comprises 17 residues. V lost 5 bases, J lost 3 bases, and 7 bases stayed unmatched. The germline gives CDR1 SGHNT, CDR2 YENEEA.

The sample consisted of CD4+ T cells from PBMCs cultured with HIV peptides, taken before COVID-19 vaccination. Specified subset: HIV-1 Nef peptide pool negative control/reference culture. The TCR comes from a human donor who had a prior SARS-CoV-2 infection. The V gene is TRBV11-3, the J gene TRBJ2-1; 13 nucleotides line up with TRBD2. The CDR3 region has the DNA TGTGCCAGCAGCATCGGTAGGACTAGCGGGGGCTACAATGAGCAGTTCTTC. Translation gives CASSIGRTSGGYNEQFF.